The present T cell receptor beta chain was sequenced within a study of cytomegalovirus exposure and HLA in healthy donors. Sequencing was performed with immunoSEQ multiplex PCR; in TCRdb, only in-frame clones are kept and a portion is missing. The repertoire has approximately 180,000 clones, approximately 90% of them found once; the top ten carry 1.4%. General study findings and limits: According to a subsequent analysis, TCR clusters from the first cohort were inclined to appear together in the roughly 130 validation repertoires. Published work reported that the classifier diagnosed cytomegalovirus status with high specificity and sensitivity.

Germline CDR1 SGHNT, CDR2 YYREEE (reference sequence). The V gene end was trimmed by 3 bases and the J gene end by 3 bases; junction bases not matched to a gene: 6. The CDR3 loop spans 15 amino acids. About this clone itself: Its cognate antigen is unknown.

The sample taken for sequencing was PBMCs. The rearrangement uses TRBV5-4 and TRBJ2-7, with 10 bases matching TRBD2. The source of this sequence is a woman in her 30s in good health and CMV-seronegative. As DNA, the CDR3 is TGTGCCAGCAGCTGGGGGACTAGCGACCTCTACGAGCAGTACTTC. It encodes CASSWGTSDLYEQYF.